The 11 T cell receptor beta chains below were found in one sample sequenced in a study of OX40 agonist ivuxolimab in advanced cancers. Measured with immunoSEQ multiplex PCR; TCRdb has only the in-frame clones, and not every one. The sample includes some 14,000 clones, around 77% of them seen just once. Material: CD4+ or CD8+ T cells sorted from blood, obtained in a trial of the OX40 agonist ivuxolimab. These receptors were collected from an adult with an advanced solid tumor such as melanoma, head and neck, liver or kidney cancer.

The V call is TRBV7-6, the J call TRBJ2-2; D gene uncertain. Germline-derived CDR1 and CDR2 are SGHVS and FNYEAQ. Trimming removed 5 bases at V and 5 bases at J, with 12 bases between. The length of the CDR3 is 14 residues. The CDR3, as DNA: TGTGCCAGCAGCGAAGAGGCCGAGACCGGGGAGCTGTTTTTT. It encodes CASSEEAETGELFF.

The rearrangement links TRBV7-3 to TRBJ2-1; D assignment may be TRBD1 or TRBD2 (5 bases each). Germline CDR1 reads SGHTA; CDR2 reads FQGTGA. With 5 bases removed from V and 8 bases from J, the gap between germline ends came to 22 bases. The CDR3 has 16 amino acids. The CDR3 spells CASSQVGHGGSDEQFF. The DNA of the CDR3 is TGTGCCAGCAGCCAAGTTGGGCATGGGGGTTCGGATGAGCAGTTCTTC. Complete variable domain (other parts from reference TRBV7-3 and TRBJ2-1): GAGVSQTPSNKVTEKGKYVELRCDPISGHTALYWYRQSLGQGPEFLIYFQGTGAADDSGLPNDRFFAVRPEGSVSTLKIQRTERGDSAVYLCASSQVGHGGSDEQFFGPGTRLTVL.

The chain joins TRBV5-4 to TRBJ2-1, with D possibly TRBD1 on 6 matching bases. The CDR3 runs 16 residues. Trimming took off 2 bases at V and 0 bases at J, with 12 bases between the two ends. Germline values: CDR1 SGHNT, CDR2 YYREEE (reference sequence). The CDR3, as DNA: TGTGCCAGCAGCTTTGGGACACCGAGCTCCTACAATGAGCAGTTCTTC. This encodes CASSFGTPSSYNEQFF.

The chain employs TRBV11-2 and TRBJ2-1; TRBD2 is a possible D gene (6 bases). V lost 5 bases and J lost 2, with 13 bases in between. Germline CDR1 reads SGHAT; CDR2 reads FQNNGV. CDR3 length: 15 residues. The CDR3 here is CASSLGSLAYNEQFF. The DNA for the CDR3 is TGTGCCAGCAGCCTCGGGAGCCTCGCCTACAATGAGCAGTTCTTC.

This rearrangement joins TRBV27 to TRBJ2-1, with D uncertain. CDR1 MNHEY and CDR2 SMNVEV come from the germline V gene (reference sequence). Trimming cost V 3 bases and J 5 bases, with 11 bases left between them. CDR3 length equals 14 residues. The DNA of the CDR3 is TGTGCCAGCAGTTTGCAGGACCACAACAATGAGCAGTTCTTC. Encoded protein: CASSLQDHNNEQFF.

The V gene is TRBV2, the J gene TRBJ2-3, with TRBD1 as a possible D gene (6 bases). The CDR3 spans 11 residues. Germline lookup yields CDR1 SNHLY and CDR2 FYNNEI. V gave up 8 bases and J gave up 10 bases, with 13 bases separating them. CDR3 nucleotide sequence: TGTGCCAGCCATGAGACAGGTCCGCAGTATTTT. This encodes CASHETGPQYF.

The chain carries TRBV6-6 and TRBJ2-7, with D perhaps matching TRBD1 (7 bases). Germline V gives CDR1 MNHNY, CDR2 SVGAGI (reference sequence). Trimming shortened V by 5 bases and J by 4 bases, and 15 bases separated the two germline ends. There are 14 residues in the CDR3. CDR3 sequence: CASSTGVEGYEQYF. In nucleotides, the CDR3 is TGTGCCAGCAGTACAGGGGTGGAGGGATACGAGCAGTACTTC.

This clone has more than one count but fewer than ten. V is TRBV5-1 and J is TRBJ1-4, with 12 bases that match TRBD1. CDR1 is SGHRS, CDR2 YFSETQ, per germline. V dropped 0 bases and J dropped 3; count of bases not matched to a gene: 3. This CDR3 has 17 amino acids. CDR3 in DNA: TGCGCCAGCAGCTTGGTGGGGACAGGGGGCCCTAATGAAAAACTGTTTTTT. Translation gives CASSLVGTGGPNEKLFF.

The CDR3 spells CASSLDPGVGGYTF. Written as DNA, the CDR3 is TGTGCCAGCAGCTTAGATCCGGGGGTAGGTGGCTACACCTTC. This chain joins TRBV11-2 and TRBJ1-2, with D possibly being TRBD1 (5 bases). With 0 bases removed from V and 7 bases from J, the gap between germline ends came to 12 bases. CDR3 length equals 14 residues. Germline V gene data show CDR1 as SGHAT and CDR2 as FQNNGV.

This clone turned up a few times. This chain joins TRBV7-9 and TRBJ1-1; possibly TRBD1 for D (5 bases). Trimming removed 3 bases at V and 7 bases at J, with 9 bases between. Germline lookup yields CDR1 SEHNR and CDR2 FQNEAQ (reference sequence). The CDR3 is made up of 12 amino acids. The CDR3 DNA is TGTGCCAGCAGCTTGCAGGGTGGTGAAGCTTTCTTT. It codes for CASSLQGGEAFF.

The rearrangement uses TRBV15 and TRBJ1-5; 7 bases fit TRBD1. The CDR3 has 17 amino acids. Germline V lookup: CDR1 LNHNV, CDR2 YYDKDF (reference sequence). The trim removed 0 bases at V and 1 base at J, leaving 6 bases unmatched. CDR3 amino acids: CATSRDLGTASNQPQHF. In DNA form, the CDR3 reads TGTGCCACCAGCAGAGATCTGGGGACAGCAAGCAATCAGCCCCAGCATTTT.